These 15 T cell receptor beta chains share one sample of origin, sequenced in a study of blood T cell repertoires in COVID-19. The protocol was immunoSEQ multiplex PCR, while the TCRdb copy is restricted to in-frame clones and leaves out a portion. The sample lists around 370,000 clones; about 90% were seen once. Material: peripheral blood. The receptors originated from a young woman who had recovered from COVID-19.

This clone has only one observation. This chain joins TRBV10-2 and TRBJ1-6, with TRBD1 matching over 7 bases. The ends lost 5 bases at V and 5 bases at J; junction bases unmatched: 9. Germline lookup yields CDR1 WSHSY and CDR2 SAAADI. The CDR3 consists of 16 residues. CDR3 protein: CASSSHDRVDNSPLHF. The CDR3 DNA reads as TGCGCCAGCAGTTCTCACGACAGGGTCGATAATTCACCCCTCCACTTT.

J is TRBJ1-6 and V is TRBV6-5; no clear D gene. The V gene's germline CDR1 is MNHEY and CDR2 SVGAGI. Trimming removed 4 bases at V and 5 bases at J, with 9 bases between. This CDR3 has 14 residues. The CDR3 sequence is CASSLGVDNSPLHF. CDR3 sequence (DNA): TGTGCCAGCAGTTTAGGAGTAGATAATTCACCCCTCCACTTT.

The genes are TRBV19 and TRBJ1-4; 9 positions match TRBD1. V trimming: 3 bases; J trimming: 10 bases; junction bases outside the gene matches: 3. CDR1 is LNHDA, CDR2 SQIVND, per germline (reference sequence). The CDR3 has 13 residues. The CDR3 region has the DNA TGTGCCAGTAGTATGCTGACAGGGGGAAAACTGTTTTTT. Translation gives CASSMLTGGKLFF.

The CDR3 is CASNSWGLTNEKLFF. CDR3 nucleotides: TGCGCCAGCAATTCATGGGGACTAACTAATGAAAAACTGTTTTTT. V usage is TRBV10-2 and J usage is TRBJ1-4, with a tentative D call TRBD1 (5 bases). V was cut by 7 bases and J by 1 base, with 13 bases left in between. The germline CDR1 and CDR2 sequences are WSHSY and SAAADI. This CDR3 is 15 amino acids long.

V is TRBV11-2 and J is TRBJ2-7; TRBD2 agrees at 9 bases. This CDR3 contains 18 residues. CDR1 is SGHAT, CDR2 FQNNGV, per germline. Trimming took 1 base from V and 0 from J; bases not matched to a gene: 10. CDR3 coding DNA: TGTGCCAGCAGCTTAGTCTGGGGACTAGCTGAAAGCTCCTACGAGCAGTACGTC. This encodes CASSLVWGLAESSYEQYV.

V and J are TRBV2 and TRBJ2-3; D is uncertain. The CDR3 spans 12 residues. V shed 3 bases and J shed 4 bases, with 5 bases lying between them. Germline CDR1 reads SNHLY; CDR2 reads FYNNEI. This CDR3 is CASSESSDTQYF. The CDR3 bases are TGTGCCAGCAGTGAGTCCTCAGATACGCAGTATTTT.

The chain recombines TRBV5-1 with TRBJ2-2; D perhaps matches TRBD2 (6 bases). This CDR3 comprises 13 residues. Trimming stripped 3 bases from V and 6 bases from J, with 9 bases between. Per the germline V gene, CDR1 is SGHRS and CDR2 is YFSETQ. The CDR3 sequence is CASSWRDAGELFF. CDR3 DNA sequence: TGCGCCAGCAGCTGGAGGGACGCCGGGGAGCTGTTTTTT.

This sequence joins TRBV4-1 and TRBJ1-1; D is possibly TRBD1 (5 bases). V dropped 3 bases and J dropped 0 bases, with 17 bases sitting between them. This CDR3 is 17 amino acids long. CDR1 MGHRA and CDR2 YSYEKL come from the germline V gene. The CDR3 region has the DNA TGCGCCAGCAGCCAGCTCGTACCGGGACTGATGAACACTGAAGCTTTCTTT. The encoded protein is CASSQLVPGLMNTEAFF.

The gene calls are TRBV6-5 and TRBJ1-2, with a possible D match to TRBD1 (6 bases). The V end lost 4 bases, the J end lost 6 bases, and 15 bases lay between the germline ends. Germline CDR1 MNHEY, CDR2 SVGAGI. CDR3 length: 14 amino acids. CDR3 in amino acids: CASSLNPGTHGYTF. The CDR3 region has the DNA TGTGCCAGCAGTTTAAACCCCGGGACACATGGCTACACCTTC.

The V call is TRBV6-5, the J call TRBJ1-5, with 9 positions matching TRBD1. Germline CDR1 is MNHEY and CDR2 is SVGAGI. This CDR3 is 14 amino acids long. The trim removed 5 bases at V and 5 bases at J, leaving 4 bases unmatched. The CDR3 nucleotides read TGTGCCAGCAGTCCGACAGGGGGGCATCAGCCCCAGCATTTT. This encodes CASSPTGGHQPQHF.

This chain links TRBV7-2 with TRBJ1-3; D is unresolved. The CDR3 contains 13 residues. In germline, CDR1 is SGHTA, CDR2 FQGNSA. V gave up 3 bases and J gave up 4 bases, with 7 bases separating them. The CDR3 bases are TGTGCCAGCAGCTTCAACCAGGGAAACACCATATATTTT. This sequence encodes CASSFNQGNTIYF.

This clone was detected only once. The V and J genes are TRBV27 and TRBJ1-5; TRBD1 matches 7 bases. Trimming took 0 bases from V and 0 from J; bases not matched to a gene: 5. The CDR3 totals 17 residues. The germline gives CDR1 MNHEY, CDR2 SMNVEV (reference sequence). In DNA form, the CDR3 reads TGTGCCAGCAGTTTATCGGAACGGACAGGTAGCAATCAGCCCCAGCATTTT. It yields the protein CASSLSERTGSNQPQHF.

The CDR3: CAWSPWDRRVGEKLFF. CDR3 in DNA: TGTGCCTGGAGTCCCTGGGACAGGCGGGTGGGTGAAAAACTGTTTTTT. The gene calls are TRBV30 and TRBJ1-4, with 8 bases aligning to TRBD1. V lost 2 bases and J lost 7; bases outside the gene matches: 12. Looked up from germline, CDR1 is GTSNPN and CDR2 is SVGIG (reference sequence). The CDR3 is made up of 16 amino acids.

The chain joins TRBV15 to TRBJ1-2, with 11 bases fitting TRBD1. The CDR3 has 15 residues. Germline V lookup: CDR1 LNHNV, CDR2 YYDKDF (reference sequence). J gave up 6 bases and V 0 bases, and 3 bases lay outside the gene matches. The CDR3 DNA sequence: TGTGCCACCAGCAGAGATGGGACAGGGGGAGATGGCTACACCTTC. Its translation: CATSRDGTGGDGYTF.

The V gene is TRBV29-1, the J gene TRBJ2-5; TRBD2 matches at 9 bases. Trimming took 0 bases from V and 4 from J; bases not matched to a gene: 9. The CDR3 runs 16 residues. Germline V gene data show CDR1 as SQVTM and CDR2 as ANQGSEA. CDR3 bases: TGCAGCGTTGAAGATTTACCGCAGCGGGAGGCAGAGACCCAGTACTTC. This sequence encodes CSVEDLPQREAETQYF.